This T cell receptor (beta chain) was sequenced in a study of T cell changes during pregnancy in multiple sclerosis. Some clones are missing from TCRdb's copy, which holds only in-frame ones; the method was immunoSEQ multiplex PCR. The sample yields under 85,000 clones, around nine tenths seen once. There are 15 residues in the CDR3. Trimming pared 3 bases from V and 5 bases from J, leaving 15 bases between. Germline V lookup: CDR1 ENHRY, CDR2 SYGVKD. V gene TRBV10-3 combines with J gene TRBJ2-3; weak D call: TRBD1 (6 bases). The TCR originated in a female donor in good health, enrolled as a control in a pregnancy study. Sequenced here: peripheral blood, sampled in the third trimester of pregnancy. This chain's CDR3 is CAISDRGLEGDTQYF. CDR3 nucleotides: TGTGCCATCAGTGACAGGGGCCTGGAAGGAGATACGCAGTATTTT.